This T cell receptor beta chain was found in a study of post-analysis software for immune sequencing data. Study at large: Disease trajectories encompassed relapsing-remitting, secondary progressive and progressive-relapsing multiple sclerosis.

Study-level findings and limits: The F measure placed samples prepared in the same batch into strongly shared clusters. Compared with controls, patients showed significantly lower normalized Chao1 diversity.

Unique molecular identifiers tagged the TCR beta cDNA libraries. Researchers reported 520,000 or so cDNA molecules coming from about 1 to 10 million T cells. From the PCR reads, TCRdb called clonotypes with MiXCR, one entry per CDR3 protein. The sample holds fewer than 600,000 distinct CDR3 sequences; roughly 45% are singletons and the top ten take around 10%. This clonotype occurred a few times. The antigen is not known. Sequenced: blood. This TCR was sampled from a girl aged 10 to 17 with multiple sclerosis.

Here the CDR3 DNA reads TGTGCCAGCAGCCAAGGCCCGCTCCGCGGCAATGAGCAGTTCTTC. Protein: CASSQGPLRGNEQFF. The chain recombines TRBV4-2 with TRBJ2-1, with D hard to call. V lost 1 base, J lost 6 bases, and 13 bases lay in between. The CDR3 has 15 residues. Germline CDR1 is LGHNA and CDR2 is YNFKEQ.